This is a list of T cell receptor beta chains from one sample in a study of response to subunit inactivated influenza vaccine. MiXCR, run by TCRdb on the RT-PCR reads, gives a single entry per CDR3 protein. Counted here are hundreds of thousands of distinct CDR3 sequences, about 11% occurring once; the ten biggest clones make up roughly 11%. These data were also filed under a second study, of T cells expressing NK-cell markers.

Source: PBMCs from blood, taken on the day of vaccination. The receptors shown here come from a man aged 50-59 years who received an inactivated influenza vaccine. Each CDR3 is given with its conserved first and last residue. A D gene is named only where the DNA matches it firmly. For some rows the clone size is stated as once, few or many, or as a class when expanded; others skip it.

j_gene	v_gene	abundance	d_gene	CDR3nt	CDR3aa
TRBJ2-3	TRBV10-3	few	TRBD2	TGTGCCATCAGTGCCGGGAGCGGGGGGCGGAATACGCAGTATTTT	CAISAGSGGRNTQYF
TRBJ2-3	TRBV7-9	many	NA	TGTGCCAGCAGCGCCCAACTAGTACTAGCTAGCACAGATACGCAGTATTTT	CASSAQLVLASTDTQYF
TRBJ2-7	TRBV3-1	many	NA	TGTGCCAGCAGCCGCGACATGGGGGCAGTTCTTACCTACGAGCAGTACTTC	CASSRDMGAVLTYEQYF
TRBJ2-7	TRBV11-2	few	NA	TGTGCCAGCAGCCCATTCTCCCGAGGGTCCTCCTACGAGCAGTACTTC	CASSPFSRGSSYEQYF
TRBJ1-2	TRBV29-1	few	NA	TGCAGCGTTATTGACAGCAACTATGGCTACACCTTC	CSVIDSNYGYTF
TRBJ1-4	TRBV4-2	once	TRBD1	TGTGCCAGCAGGAAGAACTTCCGGGACAGGGACGAAAAACTGTTTTTT	CASRKNFRDRDEKLFF
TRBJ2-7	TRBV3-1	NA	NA	TGTGCCAGCAGCCAGGCCCGAGCCGAGCAGTACTTC	CASSQARAEQYF
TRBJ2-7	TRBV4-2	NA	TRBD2	TGTGCCAGCAGCCAGGGCGGGACTAACTCCTACGAGCAGTACTTC	CASSQGGTNSYEQYF
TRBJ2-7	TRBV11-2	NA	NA	TGTGCCAGCAGCTTAGGATGGGGGGACGAGCAGTACTTC	CASSLGWGDEQYF
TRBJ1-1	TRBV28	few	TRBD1	TGTGCCAGCAGACCGGGGGGGCAGGGGGCGCACACTGAAGCTTTCTTT	CASRPGGQGAHTEAFF
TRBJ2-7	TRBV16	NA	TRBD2	TGTGCCAGCAGCCAATTCCTAGCGGCCTACGAGCAGTACTTC	CASSQFLAAYEQYF
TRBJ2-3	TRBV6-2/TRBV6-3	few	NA	TGTGCCAGCAGTTACCTTCAGCCTAATACGCAGTATTTT	CASSYLQPNTQYF
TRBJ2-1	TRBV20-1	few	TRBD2	TGCAGTGCCCAGGGACTAGCGGGGGGCAAGCAGTTCTTC	CSAQGLAGGKQFF
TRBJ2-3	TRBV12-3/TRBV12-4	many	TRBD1	TGTGCCAGCAGCAGAACAGGGGGCTCGGGCACAGATACGCAGTATTTT	CASSRTGGSGTDTQYF
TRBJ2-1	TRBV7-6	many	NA	TGTGCCAGCAGCTTAGAGGAGGGGTATGGCAATGAGCAGTTCTTC	CASSLEEGYGNEQFF
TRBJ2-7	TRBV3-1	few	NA	TGTGCCAGCAGCCAAGAAGTCCACGAGCAGTACTTC	CASSQEVHEQYF
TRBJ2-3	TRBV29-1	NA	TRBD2	TGCAGCGTTGCGGGGGGAGAGGGTAGCACAGATACGCAGTATTTT	CSVAGGEGSTDTQYF
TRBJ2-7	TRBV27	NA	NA	TGTGCCAGCAGTTGGATGGGAGCCCACGAGCAGTACTTC	CASSWMGAHEQYF
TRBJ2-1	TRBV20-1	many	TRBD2	TGCAGTGCAAAGCGGGGATACAATGAGCAGTTCTTC	CSAKRGYNEQFF
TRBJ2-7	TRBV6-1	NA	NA	TGTGCCAGCAGCCGACGCCGGGACGCCAGCTACGAGCAGTACTTC	CASSRRRDASYEQYF
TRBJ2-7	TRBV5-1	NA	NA	TGCGCCAGCAGCTTGGCGTCAGGGTTCCACGAGCAGTACTTC	CASSLASGFHEQYF
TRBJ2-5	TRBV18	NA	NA	TGTGCCAGCTCACCGATGGCGATAGGGAGGGAGACCCAGTACTTC	CASSPMAIGRETQYF
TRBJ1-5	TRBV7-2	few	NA	TGTGCCAGCAGCCCCGAAGTGGCTACCCATCAGCCCCAGCATTTT	CASSPEVATHQPQHF
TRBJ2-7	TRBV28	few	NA	TGTGCCAGCAGTAGTTCCTGGGGGCAGACCTCCTACGAGCAGTACTTC	CASSSSWGQTSYEQYF
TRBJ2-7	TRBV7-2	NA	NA	TGTGCCAGCAGGGGCGAGGCCCGAACCTACGAGCAGTACTTC	CASRGEARTYEQYF
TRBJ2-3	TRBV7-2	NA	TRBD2	TGTGCCAGCAGCTTAGTAGGGGCTAGCGGGATTCGTACGCAGTATTTT	CASSLVGASGIRTQYF
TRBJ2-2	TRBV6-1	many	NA	TGTGCCAGCAGCGAGCAGGGAACCGGGGAGCTGTTTTTT	CASSEQGTGELFF
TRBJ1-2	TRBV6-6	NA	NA	TGTGCCAGCAGTGGGGACATCTATGGCTACACCTTC	CASSGDIYGYTF